A selection of T cell receptor beta chains follows, all from one sample in a study of T cell changes during pregnancy in multiple sclerosis. TCRdb's table, derived via immunoSEQ multiplex PCR, lists solely in-frame clones and lacks some. The sample has around 110,000 clones; around 90% are singletons. Sample: peripheral blood, taken in the third trimester of pregnancy. The origin of the receptors is a female donor in good health, enrolled as a control in a pregnancy study. The CDR3 runs from the conserved cysteine through the conserved F or W.

length	V	CDR3
16	TRBV5-1	CASSSIEKGVTDTQYF
13	TRBV30	CAWSGTGNTEAFF
14	TRBV18	CASSPRGQDTEAFF
14	TRBV4-1	CASSLQGANTEAFF
15	TRBV19	CASSYVQVQNNEQFF
16	TRBV9	CASSVAPTTDSYEQYF
16	TRBV30	CAWSVGPRSTNEKLFF
15	TRBV7-2	CASSLGGGGSYEQYF
15	TRBV18	CASSPPLGDLGEAFF
17	TRBV18	CASSPGTGGPLNTEAFF
13	TRBV30	CAWKLQGTDTQYF
15	TRBV6-5	CAPRPRDREGNGYTF
13	TRBV5-1	CASSSRGNTEAFF
14	TRBV7-3	CASSRGGEQETQYF
16	TRBV5-4	CASSGNSGGPSYEQYF
16	TRBV30	CAWGTGGSLGNQPQHF
12	TRBV2	CASGTGLYGDTF
14	TRBV19	CASSMGKSYNEQFF
14	TRBV5-6	CASSPRDFQETQYF
15	TRBV7-2	CASRAGTGNTGELFF
15	TRBV6-1	CASSATGTLNTEAFF
15	TRBV11-3	CASSLDGSGHQPQHF
15	TRBV9	CASTHSGGDTGELFF
16	TRBV4-3	CASSQGTSGGADTQYF
13	TRBV5-1	CASSLYLNTEAFF
16	TRBV6-5	CASSLGGGVGNTEAFF
15	TRBV19	CASSIRGRGTGELFF
18	TRBV4-1	CASSQGIAGLTSGTEAFF
16	TRBV2	CASTLRQRGGMDTQYF
16	TRBV11-2	CASSLVSGPSRETQYF
14	TRBV5-4	CASSLATGIETQYF
14	TRBV2	CASTEGRMNTEAFF
16	TRBV9	CASSVVPGATDTEAFF
14	TRBV27	CASSWDSRTDTQYF
14	TRBV5-1	CASSLAGTARGYTF
15	TRBV18	CASSPGQGVNNEQFF
14	TRBV13	CASSTAGGLYEQYF
13	TRBV19	CASSWTGTYGYTF
16	TRBV7-2	CASSPNLAINTDTQYF
14	TRBV9	CASSGRDTQETQYF
16	TRBV6-5	CASSYSLGLMNTEAFF
16	TRBV27	CASSYSGQGATYEQYF
14	TRBV5-1	CASSLEQGAYGYTF
16	TRBV5-1	CASSLGPGQGYNEQFF
18	TRBV7-2	CASSLVSTQSGRGYGYTF
15	TRBV7-8	CASSSHPGLKETQYF
17	TRBV6-1	CASSEDPARGHSYEQYF
15	TRBV11-3	CASSSSGGAQNEQYF
16	TRBV2	CASALARGFSGTEAFF
12	TRBV7-9	CASSPLYNEQFF
13	TRBV7-2	CASSDRTLYGYTF
16	TRBV9	CASSARGLAGVETQYF
12	TRBV6-5	CASTMKGVGYTF
13	TRBV9	CASSREGGTEAFF
16	TRBV9	CASSVGADSAKNIQYF
15	TRBV4-3	CASSLDRGLNEKLFF
15	TRBV10-3	CAISDEPGGRGEQFF
15	TRBV10-3	CAITSRGQTNTEAFF
14	TRBV4-3	CASSQVQGLDGYTF